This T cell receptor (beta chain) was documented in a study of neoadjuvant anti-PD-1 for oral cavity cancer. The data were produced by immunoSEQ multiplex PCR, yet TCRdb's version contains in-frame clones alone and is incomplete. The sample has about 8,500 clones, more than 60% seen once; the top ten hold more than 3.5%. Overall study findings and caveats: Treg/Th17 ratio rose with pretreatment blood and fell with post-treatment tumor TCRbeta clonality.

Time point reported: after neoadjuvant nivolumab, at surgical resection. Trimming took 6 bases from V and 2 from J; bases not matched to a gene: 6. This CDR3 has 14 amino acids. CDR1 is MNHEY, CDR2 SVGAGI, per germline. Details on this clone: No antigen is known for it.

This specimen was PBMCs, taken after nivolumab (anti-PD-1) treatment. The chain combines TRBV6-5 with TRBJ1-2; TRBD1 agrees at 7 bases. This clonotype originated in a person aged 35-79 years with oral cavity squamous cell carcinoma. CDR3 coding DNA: TGTGCCAGCAGACCTCAGGGGGGGAACTATGGCTACACCTTC. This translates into CASRPQGGNYGYTF.